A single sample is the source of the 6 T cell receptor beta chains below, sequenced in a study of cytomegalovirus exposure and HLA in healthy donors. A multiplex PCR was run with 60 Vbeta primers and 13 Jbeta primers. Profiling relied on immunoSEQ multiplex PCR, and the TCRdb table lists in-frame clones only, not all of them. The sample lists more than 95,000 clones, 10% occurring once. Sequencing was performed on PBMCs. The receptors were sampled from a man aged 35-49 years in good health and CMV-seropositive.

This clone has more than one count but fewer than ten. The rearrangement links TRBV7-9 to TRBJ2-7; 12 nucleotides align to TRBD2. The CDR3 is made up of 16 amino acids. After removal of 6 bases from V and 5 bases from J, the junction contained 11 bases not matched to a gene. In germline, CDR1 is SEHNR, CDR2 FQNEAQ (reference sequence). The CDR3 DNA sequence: TGTGCCAGCAGGTCTAGCGGGAGGGGTTCTGGCGACGAGCAGTACTTC. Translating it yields CASRSSGRGSGDEQYF.

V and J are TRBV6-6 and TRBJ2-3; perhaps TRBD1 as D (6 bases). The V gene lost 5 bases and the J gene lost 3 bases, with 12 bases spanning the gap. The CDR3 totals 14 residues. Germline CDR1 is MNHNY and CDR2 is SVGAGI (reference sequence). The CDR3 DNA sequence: TGTGCCAGCAGTCTACAGGGATGGACAGATACGCAGTATTTT. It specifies CASSLQGWTDTQYF.

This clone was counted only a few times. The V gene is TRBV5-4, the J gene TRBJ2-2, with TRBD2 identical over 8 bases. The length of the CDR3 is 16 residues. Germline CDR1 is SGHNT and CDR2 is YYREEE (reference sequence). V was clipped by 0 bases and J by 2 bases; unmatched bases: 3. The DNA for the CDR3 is TGTGCCAGCAGCTTGGATGCGGGAGGAAACACCGGGGAGCTGTTTTTT. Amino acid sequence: CASSLDAGGNTGELFF.

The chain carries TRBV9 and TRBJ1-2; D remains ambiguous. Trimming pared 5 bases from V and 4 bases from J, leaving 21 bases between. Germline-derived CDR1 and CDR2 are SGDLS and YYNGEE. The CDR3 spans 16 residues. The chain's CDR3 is CASSAARDVISYGYTF. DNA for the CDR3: TGTGCCAGCAGTGCCGCTAGAGACGTAATCTCCTATGGCTACACCTTC.

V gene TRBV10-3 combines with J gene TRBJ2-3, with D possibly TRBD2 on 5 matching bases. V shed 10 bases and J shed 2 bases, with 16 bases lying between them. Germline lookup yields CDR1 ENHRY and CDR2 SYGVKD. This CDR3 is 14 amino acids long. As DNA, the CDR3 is TGTGCCACGGGATACGGGTTACTCACAGATACGCAGTATTTT. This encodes CATGYGLLTDTQYF.

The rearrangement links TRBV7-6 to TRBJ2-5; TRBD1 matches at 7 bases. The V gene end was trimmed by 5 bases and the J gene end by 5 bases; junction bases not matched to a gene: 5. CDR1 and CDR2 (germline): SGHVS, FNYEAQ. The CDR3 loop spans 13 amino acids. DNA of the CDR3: TGTGCCAGCAGCGACGGGACAGCGGAGACCCAGTACTTC. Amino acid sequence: CASSDGTAETQYF.